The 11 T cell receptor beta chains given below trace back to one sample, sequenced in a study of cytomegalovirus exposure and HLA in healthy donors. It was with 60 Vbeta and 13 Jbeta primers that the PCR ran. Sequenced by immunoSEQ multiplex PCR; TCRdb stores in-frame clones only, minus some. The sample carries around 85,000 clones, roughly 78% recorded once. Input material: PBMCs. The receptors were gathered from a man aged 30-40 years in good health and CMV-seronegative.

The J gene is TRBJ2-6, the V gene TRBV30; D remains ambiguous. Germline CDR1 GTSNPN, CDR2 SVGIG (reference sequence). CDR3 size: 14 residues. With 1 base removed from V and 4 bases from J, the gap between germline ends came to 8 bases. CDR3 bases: TGTGCCTGGAGTGGCCAGTGGGGGGCCAACGTCCTGACTTTC. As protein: CAWSGQWGANVLTF.

CDR3 region: CASSRPGTGVRDQYF. The CDR3 DNA is TGTGCCAGTAGTAGACCCGGGACAGGGGTAAGGGACCAGTACTTC. This sequence joins TRBV19 and TRBJ2-5; 10 bases match TRBD1. CDR3 length: 15 amino acids. Germline V CDR1 and CDR2: LNHDA, SQIVND (reference sequence). The V and J ends lost 4 bases and 10 bases, in that order; junction bases with no gene match: 12.

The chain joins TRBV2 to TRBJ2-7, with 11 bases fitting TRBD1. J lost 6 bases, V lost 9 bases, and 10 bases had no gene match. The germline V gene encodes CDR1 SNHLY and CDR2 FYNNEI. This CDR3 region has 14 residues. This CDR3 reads CASSNRDRGGEQYF. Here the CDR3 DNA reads TGTGCCAGTTCGAACCGGGACAGGGGGGGCGAGCAGTACTTC.

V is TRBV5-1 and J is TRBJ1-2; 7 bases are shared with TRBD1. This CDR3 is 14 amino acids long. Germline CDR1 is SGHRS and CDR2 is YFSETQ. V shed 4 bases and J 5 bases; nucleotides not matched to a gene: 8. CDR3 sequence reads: CASSVPAQGYGYTF. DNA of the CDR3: TGCGCCAGCAGCGTCCCGGCACAGGGGTATGGCTACACCTTC.

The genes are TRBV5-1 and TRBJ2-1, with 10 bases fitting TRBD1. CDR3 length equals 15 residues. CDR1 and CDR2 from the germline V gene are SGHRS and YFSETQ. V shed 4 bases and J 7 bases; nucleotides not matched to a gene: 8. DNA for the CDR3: TGCGCCAGCAGCGACCGGGACAGGGGTGAAAATGAGCAGTTCTTC. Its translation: CASSDRDRGENEQFF.

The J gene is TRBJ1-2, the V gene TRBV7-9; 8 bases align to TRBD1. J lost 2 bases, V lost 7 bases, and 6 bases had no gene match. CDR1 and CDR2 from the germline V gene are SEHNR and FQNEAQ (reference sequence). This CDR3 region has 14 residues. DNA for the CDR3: TGTGCCAGCACCCCGGACAGGGAAAACTATGGCTACACCTTC. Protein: CASTPDRENYGYTF.

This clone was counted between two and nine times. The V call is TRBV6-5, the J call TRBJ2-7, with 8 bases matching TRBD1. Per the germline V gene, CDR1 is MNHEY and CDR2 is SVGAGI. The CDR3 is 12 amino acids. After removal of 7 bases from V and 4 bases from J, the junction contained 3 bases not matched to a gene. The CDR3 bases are TGTGCCAGCAACGGACAGGGTTACGAGCAGTACTTC. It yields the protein CASNGQGYEQYF.

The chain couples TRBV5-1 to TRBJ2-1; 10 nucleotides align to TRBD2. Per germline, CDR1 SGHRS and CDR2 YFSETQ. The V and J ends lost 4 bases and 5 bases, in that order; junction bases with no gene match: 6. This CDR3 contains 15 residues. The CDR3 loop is CASSRLAGVNNEQFF. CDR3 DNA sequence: TGCGCCAGCAGCCGTCTAGCGGGAGTTAACAATGAGCAGTTCTTC.

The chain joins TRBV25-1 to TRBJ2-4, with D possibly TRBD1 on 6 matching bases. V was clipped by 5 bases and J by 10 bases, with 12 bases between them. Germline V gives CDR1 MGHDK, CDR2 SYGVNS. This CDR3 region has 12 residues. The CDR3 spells CASSQGLGIQYF. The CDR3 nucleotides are TGTGCCAGCAGTCAGGGGCTCGGGATTCAGTACTTC.

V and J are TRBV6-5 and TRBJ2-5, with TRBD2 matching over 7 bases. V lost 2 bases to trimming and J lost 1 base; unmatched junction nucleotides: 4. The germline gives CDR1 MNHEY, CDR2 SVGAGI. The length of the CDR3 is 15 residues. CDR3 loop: CASSYGGELQETQYF. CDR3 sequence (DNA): TGTGCCAGCAGTTACGGGGGGGAACTCCAAGAGACCCAGTACTTC.

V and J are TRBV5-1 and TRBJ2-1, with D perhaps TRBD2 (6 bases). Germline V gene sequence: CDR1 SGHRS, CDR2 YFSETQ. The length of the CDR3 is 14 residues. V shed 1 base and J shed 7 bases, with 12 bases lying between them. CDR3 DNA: TGCGCCAGCAGCTTGCGGCTAGCGAGTAATGAGCAGTTCTTC. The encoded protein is CASSLRLASNEQFF.